This T cell receptor beta chain was recorded in a study of identical twins. Germline lookup yields CDR1 SGHVS and CDR2 FQNEAQ. The CDR3 covers 15 residues. V dropped 1 base and J dropped 4 bases, with 10 bases sitting between them. A single record per CDR3 protein comes from TCRdb applying MiXCR to the 5' RACE reads. The sample records some 500,000 distinct CDR3 sequences, 13% to 15% being singletons. This sample also belongs to another study, concerning yellow fever vaccine responses in identical twins.

The sequence was collected from a woman younger than 30 in good health. The sequenced sample consisted of CD4+ T cells sorted from blood. The genes are TRBV7-8 and TRBJ2-2, with a tentative D call TRBD1 (5 bases). The CDR3 region is CASSLEGQSTGELFF. The CDR3 region has the DNA TGTGCCAGCAGCTTAGAGGGGCAGAGCACCGGGGAGCTGTTTTTT.